This T cell receptor (beta chain) is from a study of identifying expanded T cells in peripheral blood. Study-wide points: Over about two and four weeks, about 15 and 19 clones changed, versus roughly 1.2 between replicates.

TCRdb keeps only in-frame clones here, not all; method: immunoSEQ multiplex PCR. The table includes just under 65,000 clones, about 90% detected once. Collection occurred without any documented infections or immune events in donors. As concerns this clone: The antigen remains unidentified.

This clonotype originated in a person aged 18 to 75 in good health. The sample was blood.

In DNA, the CDR3 is TGCGCCAGCAGCTTAAAGAACATGAACACTGAAGCTTTCTTT. It encodes CASSLKNMNTEAFF. This sequence joins TRBV5-1 and TRBJ1-1; D gene unclear. This CDR3 spans 14 amino acids. V lost 2 bases and J lost 0, with 8 bases in between. Germline V CDR1 and CDR2: SGHRS, YFSETQ.